This T cell receptor beta chain was recorded in a study of T cell changes during pregnancy in multiple sclerosis. The CDR3 runs to 15 residues. The ends lost 6 bases at V and 0 bases at J; junction bases unmatched: 6. Germline loops: CDR1 SQVTM, CDR2 ANQGSEA. By share, this clone counts as medium-sized. The table came from immunoSEQ multiplex PCR; TCRdb's copy has only in-frame clones and leaves some out. The sample consists of 35,000 to 40,000 clones, about nine tenths of them appearing once. This sample comprised CD8+ T cells from peripheral blood mononuclear cells, obtained in the second trimester of pregnancy. This TCR was recovered from a female donor with multiple sclerosis, enrolled in a pregnancy study. V usage is TRBV29-1 and J usage is TRBJ1-5; 9 nucleotides line up with TRBD1. CDR3 amino acids: CSVAEQGASNQPQHF. Here the CDR3 DNA reads TGCAGCGTCGCCGAACAGGGGGCTAGCAATCAGCCCCAGCATTTT.